The 9 T cell receptor beta chains in this list originate from one sample, sequenced in a study of cytomegalovirus exposure and HLA in healthy donors. The study ran its PCR with 60 Vbeta and 13 Jbeta primers. TCRdb keeps only in-frame clones here, not all; method: immunoSEQ multiplex PCR. Among under 150,000 clones listed, roughly 82% were seen once. The sequenced material came from PBMCs. Source of these receptors: a man aged 45-65 years in good health and CMV-seronegative.

This sequence joins TRBV27 and TRBJ2-7; maybe TRBD1 (5 bases). In germline, CDR1 is MNHEY, CDR2 SMNVEV (reference sequence). The V and J ends lost 4 bases and 4 bases respectively, with 11 bases between them. This CDR3 has 13 amino acids. CDR3 in amino acids: CASSSRERYEQYF. CDR3 nucleotide sequence: TGTGCCAGCAGTTCCAGGGAAAGGTACGAGCAGTACTTC.

The chain recombines TRBV2 with TRBJ1-5, with 10 bases identical to TRBD1. Germline V CDR1 and CDR2: SNHLY, FYNNEI. V gave up 6 bases and J gave up 3 bases; unmatched junction bases: 5. This CDR3 contains 15 residues. CDR3 in amino acids: CASRGQGRNNQPQHF. The CDR3 DNA sequence: TGTGCCAGCAGGGGACAGGGGCGAAACAATCAGCCCCAGCATTTT.

This chain uses TRBV19 with TRBJ2-7; the D gene is possibly TRBD2 (6 bases). Germline V CDR1 and CDR2: LNHDA, SQIVND (reference sequence). The CDR3 is 12 residues long. V lost 10 bases and J lost 4, with 14 bases in between. The CDR3 loop is CATSGAGYEQYF. CDR3 DNA: TGTGCCACCTCCGGGGCGGGATACGAGCAGTACTTC.

DNA for the CDR3: TGTGCCAGCAGCGCTCCGTGGCACACCGGGGAGCTGTTTTTT. Amino acid sequence: CASSAPWHTGELFF. This sequence joins TRBV9 and TRBJ2-2; D is ambiguous. Germline loops: CDR1 SGDLS, CDR2 YYNGEE. This CDR3 has 14 amino acids. Trimming stripped 3 bases from V and 3 bases from J, with 9 bases between. Complete variable domain (other parts from reference TRBV9 and TRBJ2-2): DSGVTQTPKHLITATGQRVTLRCSPRSGDLSVYWYQQSLDQGLQFLIQYYNGEERAKGNILERFSAQQFPDLHSELNLSSLELGDSALYFCASSAPWHTGELFFGEGSRLTVL.

The chain couples TRBV5-6 to TRBJ2-6, with no clear D. Trimming pared 7 bases from V and 0 bases from J, leaving 8 bases between. This CDR3 spans 14 amino acids. CDR1 and CDR2 (germline): SGHDT, YYEEEE. CDR3 region: CASVRVSGANVLTF. The CDR3 bases are TGTGCCAGCGTTCGGGTCTCTGGGGCCAACGTCCTGACTTTC.

This chain joins TRBV19 and TRBJ1-6; D gene ambiguous. Trimming removed 4 bases at V and 10 bases at J, with 14 bases between. Germline values: CDR1 LNHDA, CDR2 SQIVND (reference sequence). This CDR3 has 14 amino acids. CDR3 residues: CASSTGLPQSPLHF. CDR3 in DNA: TGTGCCAGTAGTACCGGACTGCCCCAATCACCCCTCCACTTT. Combining the CDR3 with reference TRBV19 and TRBJ1-6 gives the whole variable domain DGGITQSPKYLFRKEGQNVTLSCEQNLNHDAMYWYRQDPGQGLRLIYYSQIVNDFQKGDIAEGYSVSREKKESFPLTVTSAQKNPTAFYLCASSTGLPQSPLHFGNGTRLTVT.

This clone was found once. The V gene is TRBV5-1, the J gene TRBJ2-7, with a possible D match to TRBD1 (6 bases). The CDR3 is 14 amino acids. Per the germline V gene, CDR1 is SGHRS and CDR2 is YFSETQ. V shed 4 bases and J shed 0 bases, with 11 bases lying between them. The CDR3 nucleotides read TGCGCCAGCAGCACCGGGACACACTCCTACGAGCAGTACTTC. It translates to CASSTGTHSYEQYF.

This clone came up once. V gene TRBV5-1 combines with J gene TRBJ2-2; D unresolved. V gave up 2 bases and J gave up 0 bases, with 11 bases separating them. Germline CDR1 and CDR2: SGHRS and YFSETQ. CDR3 length: 16 residues. The CDR3: CASSLLPQANTGELFF. The DNA of the CDR3 is TGCGCCAGCAGCTTACTCCCGCAAGCGAACACCGGGGAGCTGTTTTTT.

V usage is TRBV6-6 and J usage is TRBJ1-2, with no clear D. Deletions cut 8 bases from V and 3 bases from J, with 13 bases between. The CDR3 consists of 13 residues. Germline assignment: CDR1 MNHNY and CDR2 SVGAGI (reference sequence). The DNA of the CDR3 is TGTGCCAGCTCTTCGACGGGAGACTATGGCTACACCTTC. It yields the protein CASSSTGDYGYTF.